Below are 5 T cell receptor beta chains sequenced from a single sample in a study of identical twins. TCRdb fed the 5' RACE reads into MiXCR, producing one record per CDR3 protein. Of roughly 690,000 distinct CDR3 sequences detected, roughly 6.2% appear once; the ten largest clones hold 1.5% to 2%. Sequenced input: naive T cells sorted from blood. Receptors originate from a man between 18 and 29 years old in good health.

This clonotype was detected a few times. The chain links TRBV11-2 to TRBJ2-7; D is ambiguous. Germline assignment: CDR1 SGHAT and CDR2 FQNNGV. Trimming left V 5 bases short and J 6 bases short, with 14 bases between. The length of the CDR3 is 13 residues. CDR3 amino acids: CASSARRSPEQYF. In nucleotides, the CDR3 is TGTGCCAGCAGCGCCCGACGGTCTCCCGAGCAGTACTTC.

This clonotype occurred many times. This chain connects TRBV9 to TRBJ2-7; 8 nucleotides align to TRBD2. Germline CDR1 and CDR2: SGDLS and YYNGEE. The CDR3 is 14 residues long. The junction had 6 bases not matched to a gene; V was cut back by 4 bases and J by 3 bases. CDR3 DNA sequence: TGTGCCAGCAGCCGGGAGGGCCCTGACTACGAGCAGTACTTC. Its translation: CASSREGPDYEQYF.

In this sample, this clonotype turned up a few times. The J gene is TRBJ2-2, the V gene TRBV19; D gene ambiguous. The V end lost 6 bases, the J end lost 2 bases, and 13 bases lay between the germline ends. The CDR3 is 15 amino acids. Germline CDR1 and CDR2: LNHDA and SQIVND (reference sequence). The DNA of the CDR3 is TGTGCCAGTAGGATAAAGACTTCCAACACCGGGGAGCTGTTTTTT. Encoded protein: CASRIKTSNTGELFF.

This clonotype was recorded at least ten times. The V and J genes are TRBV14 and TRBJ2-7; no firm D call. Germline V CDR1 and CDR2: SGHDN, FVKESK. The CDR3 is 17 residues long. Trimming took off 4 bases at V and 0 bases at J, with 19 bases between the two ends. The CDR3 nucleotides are TGTGCCAGCAGCCTCGGACGGCCAACCATGGGCTCCTACGAGCAGTACGTC. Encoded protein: CASSLGRPTMGSYEQYV.

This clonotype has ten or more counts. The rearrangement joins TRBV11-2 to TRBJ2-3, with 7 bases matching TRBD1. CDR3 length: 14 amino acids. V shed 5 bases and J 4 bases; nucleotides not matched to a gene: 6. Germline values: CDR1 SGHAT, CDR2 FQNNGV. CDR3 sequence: CASSTTGWADTQYF. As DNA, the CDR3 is TGTGCCAGCAGCACGACAGGGTGGGCAGATACGCAGTATTTT.